This is a list of T cell receptor beta chains from one sample in a study of T cells in Graves' hyperthyroidism and ophthalmopathy. TCRdb redid the calling of the multiplex PCR reads with MiXCR, one entry per CDR3 protein. The sample lists a few hundred thousand distinct CDR3 sequences, approximately 18% occurring once. Material: blood. These receptors were taken from a man aged 50-60 years with Graves' ophthalmopathy. Each CDR3 is given with its conserved first and last residue. Each record gives: V gene, J gene, clone size, D gene, CDR3 protein, CDR3 DNA. The D gene is left open where the match is weak. A clone size is listed for some rows: how often the clone was seen (once, few, many), or a class if it is expanded.

>TRBV7-7|TRBJ2-7|many|TRBD1
CASSSAAGGGEQYF
TGTGCTAGCAGCTCAGCGGCAGGGGGTGGCGAGCAGTACTTC
>TRBV28|TRBJ2-7|many|TRBD2
CASSTPGLADYEQYF
TGTGCCAGCAGTACTCCCGGACTAGCGGACTACGAGCAGTACTTC
>TRBV7-9|TRBJ1-2|few|-
CASSLASRSNYGYTF
TGTGCCAGCAGCTTAGCATCCCGTTCTAACTATGGCTACACCTTC
>TRBV5-8|TRBJ1-2|many|TRBD1
CASSFGTDYGYTF
TGTGCCAGCAGCTTCGGGACAGACTATGGCTACACCTTC
>TRBV28|TRBJ2-3|many|-
CASSPGQAGDTQYF
TGTGCCAGCAGTCCAGGACAGGCGGGGGATACGCAGTATTTT
>TRBV15|TRBJ1-1|many|-
CATSRDPNTEAFF
TGTGCCACCAGCAGAGACCCGAACACTGAAGCTTTCTTT
>TRBV19|TRBJ2-1|-|-
CASSIVGGHEQFF
TGTGCCAGTAGTATTGTAGGGGGTCATGAGCAGTTCTTC
>TRBV4-1|TRBJ2-3|-|-
CASSLEQGGEDTQYF
TGCGCCAGCAGCCTCGAACAGGGTGGTGAAGATACGCAGTATTTT
>TRBV9|TRBJ2-2|-|-
CASSSGSSPGELFF
TGTGCCAGCAGCAGTGGCTCCTCTCCCGGGGAGCTGTTTTTT
>TRBV10-2|TRBJ2-3|few|-
CASMVRGMGDTQYF
TGCGCCAGCATGGTGAGGGGGATGGGAGATACGCAGTATTTT
>TRBV28|TRBJ2-3|-|TRBD2
CASHQREPTDTQYF
TGTGCCAGCCATCAGCGGGAGCCCACAGATACGCAGTATTTT
>TRBV6-1|TRBJ2-4|many|TRBD1
CASSLFSTGVGKNIQYF
TGTGCCAGCAGTCTATTCTCGACAGGGGTGGGCAAAAACATTCAGTACTTC
>TRBV5-1|TRBJ2-1|many|-
CASSFRENNHEQFF
TGCGCCAGCAGCTTCCGGGAGAATAACCATGAGCAGTTCTTC
>TRBV11-2|TRBJ1-6|-|-
CASSRTGENSSLHF
TGTGCCAGCAGCCGGACGGGGGAGAATTCATCCCTCCACTTT
>TRBV18|TRBJ1-1|many|-
CASSPGRSTEAFF
TGTGCCAGCTCACCAGGACGGTCCACTGAAGCTTTCTTT
>TRBV20-1|TRBJ2-3|-|TRBD2
CSAQEGSGRLTDTQYF
TGCAGTGCCCAAGAGGGGAGCGGGAGGCTCACAGATACGCAGTATTTT
>TRBV28|TRBJ1-1|few|-
CASSPSGGITEAFF
TGTGCCAGCAGTCCCTCTGGGGGGATCACTGAAGCTTTCTTT
>TRBV11-2|TRBJ2-2|-|-
CASTLGMPGTSTGELFF
TGTGCCAGCACCCTAGGAATGCCAGGGACGAGCACCGGGGAGCTGTTTTTT
>TRBV20-1|TRBJ2-7|many|TRBD2
CSAPAGVDYEQYF
TGCAGTGCCCCAGCGGGAGTGGACTACGAGCAGTACTTC
>TRBV9|TRBJ2-5|-|-
CASSVEGGSTQYF
TGTGCCAGCAGCGTAGAAGGCGGGTCGACCCAGTACTTC
>TRBV27|TRBJ2-7|many|TRBD1
CASSWTGGEQYF
TGTGCCAGCAGTTGGACAGGGGGAGAGCAGTACTTC
>TRBV2|TRBJ1-2|many|TRBD1
CASQGDRARARYGYTF
TGTGCCAGTCAAGGGGACAGGGCGAGGGCCCGATATGGCTACACCTTC
>TRBV18|TRBJ2-5|many|-
CASSPRTQETQYF
TGTGCCAGCTCACCACGGACTCAAGAGACCCAGTACTTC
>TRBV7-9|TRBJ1-4|many|-
CASSSRVRAEKLFF
TGTGCCAGCAGCTCTAGAGTCAGGGCTGAAAAACTGTTTTTT
>TRBV29-1|TRBJ2-3|-|TRBD1
CSVSPPGGKETDTQYF
TGCAGCGTCTCCCCTCCAGGGGGAAAAGAGACAGATACGCAGTATTTT
>TRBV24-1|TRBJ2-7|-|-
CATSAGPAYEQYF
TGTGCCACCAGTGCGGGGCCGGCCTACGAGCAGTACTTC
>TRBV29-1|TRBJ2-3|many|TRBD2
CSAWTSGGITDTQYF
TGCAGCGCCTGGACTAGCGGGGGGATCACAGATACGCAGTATTTT
>TRBV6-6|TRBJ2-5|many|-
CASSYSTGLGQETQYF
TGTGCCAGCAGTTACTCGACAGGCCTAGGACAAGAGACCCAGTACTTC
>TRBV11-2|TRBJ2-5|many|-
CASSLGRGRGSREETQYF
TGTGCCAGCAGCTTAGGTCGGGGCCGGGGGTCACGGGAAGAGACCCAGTACTTC
>TRBV20-1|TRBJ1-2|many|-
CSARDPDSANYGYTF
TGCAGTGCTAGAGATCCCGATTCGGCTAACTATGGCTACACCTTC
>TRBV11-2|TRBJ1-4|few|TRBD1
CASSPGTGGDEKLFF
TGTGCCAGCAGCCCCGGGACAGGGGGCGATGAAAAACTGTTTTTT
>TRBV15|TRBJ2-7|many|-
CATSRDLGYEQYF
TGTGCCACCAGCAGAGATCTCGGTTACGAGCAGTACTTC
>TRBV12-3/TRBV12-4|TRBJ1-6|many|TRBD1
CASSVYRGNNSPLHF
TGTGCCAGCAGCGTCTACAGGGGAAATAATTCACCCCTCCACTTT
>TRBV29-1|TRBJ1-3|-|-
CSVESDGNTIYF
TGCAGCGTTGAATCCGACGGGAACACCATATATTTT
>TRBV18|TRBJ2-7|many|-
CASSPKGSSYEQYF
TGTGCCAGCTCACCAAAGGGGAGCTCCTACGAGCAGTACTTC
>TRBV6-1|TRBJ2-1|-|TRBD2
CASSAGGRYNEQFF
TGTGCCAGCAGTGCGGGAGGCCGATACAATGAGCAGTTCTTC
>TRBV28|TRBJ2-1|many|-
CASSFTGGRGYNEQFF
TGTGCCAGCAGTTTTACCGGGGGGCGGGGTTACAATGAGCAGTTCTTC
>TRBV6-1|TRBJ2-2|few|TRBD2
CASSRLAGGPGVGELFF
TGTGCCAGCAGTCGACTAGCGGGAGGGCCAGGGGTCGGGGAGCTGTTTTTT
>TRBV20-1|TRBJ2-3|many|-
CSATAAEYADTQYF
TGCAGTGCTACGGCCGCGGAGTATGCAGATACGCAGTATTTT
>TRBV20-1|TRBJ1-6|-|-
CSAPPAPNLYNSPLHF
TGCAGTGCCCCACCGGCGCCTAACCTCTATAATTCACCCCTCCACTTT
>TRBV19|TRBJ2-5|-|TRBD1
CASSIPGQGWETQYF
TGTGCCAGTAGTATACCGGGACAGGGTTGGGAGACCCAGTACTTC
>TRBV7-9|TRBJ1-2|many|-
CASSPRTEVYGYTF
TGTGCCAGCAGCCCCCGGACAGAAGTCTATGGCTACACCTTC
>TRBV29-1|TRBJ2-7|few|TRBD1
CSVRQGTSYEQYF
TGCAGCGTCCGACAGGGAACATCCTACGAGCAGTACTTC
>TRBV28|TRBJ1-1|-|-
CASSLYGSGDTEAFF
TGTGCCAGCAGTTTGTACGGATCTGGAGACACTGAAGCTTTCTTT
>TRBV30|TRBJ1-5|many|TRBD1
CAWSVTGEGNQPQHF
TGTGCCTGGAGTGTGACAGGGGAAGGCAATCAGCCCCAGCATTTT
>TRBV5-1|TRBJ2-1|many|TRBD2
CASSLGGLAGPYNEQFF
TGCGCCAGCAGCTTGGGGGGACTAGCGGGCCCATACAATGAGCAGTTCTTC
>TRBV7-3|TRBJ2-7|many|-
CASSYDPYEQYF
TGTGCCAGCAGCTATGACCCCTACGAGCAGTACTTC
>TRBV28|TRBJ1-3|many|-
CASSFEPRTVASGNTIYF
TGTGCCAGCAGTTTCGAGCCCCGGACAGTCGCCTCTGGAAACACCATATATTTT
>TRBV7-3|TRBJ2-3|many|-
CASSLKGRTGHTDTQYF
TGTGCCAGCAGCTTAAAAGGTCGTACAGGGCACACAGATACGCAGTATTTT
>TRBV28|TRBJ2-7|many|TRBD1
CASRGQGTYEQYF
TGTGCCAGCAGGGGACAGGGCACCTACGAGCAGTACTTC
>TRBV5-1|TRBJ1-2|-|-
CASSPGTVAPSGYTF
TGCGCCAGCAGCCCGGGCACGGTAGCTCCCTCTGGCTACACCTTC
>TRBV7-9|TRBJ1-1|many|-
CASSFAGNTEAFF
TGTGCCAGCAGCTTCGCAGGGAACACTGAAGCTTTCTTT
>TRBV28|TRBJ2-3|many|-
CASSPGSWVTDTQYF
TGTGCCAGCAGTCCTGGGAGCTGGGTCACAGATACGCAGTATTTT
>TRBV24-1|TRBJ1-3|-|-
CATSDQDSPEDTIYF
TGTGCCACCAGTGATCAGGACAGCCCCGAGGACACCATATATTTT